One and the same sample provided the 16 T cell receptor beta chains below, sequenced in a study (dated by TCRdb to 2022 to 2024). The library relied on the immunoSEQ multiplex PCR assay. As stored in TCRdb, this immuneACCESS dataset retains in-frame rearrangements with V and J assigned. A fraction of the clones does not appear; measured against another copy, unresolved V genes explain less than half of the discrepancy, and the remainder lacks a known reason. The sample records tens of thousands of clones, over 90% of which are singletons. Jointly, the top ten make up roughly a tenth of the sample. The sequencing sample was made of PBMCs. These TCRs come from a middle-aged man with rheumatoid arthritis.

DNA for the CDR3: TGTGCCTGGAGGGGACAGGGAGCTAGTAATTCACCCCTCCACTTT. It yields the protein CAWRGQGASNSPLHF. The rearrangement uses TRBV30 and TRBJ1-6; 9 nucleotides line up with TRBD1. With V trimmed by 3 bases and J by 6 bases, 6 bases remained unmatched. The CDR3 extends over 15 amino acids. The germline V gene encodes CDR1 GTSNPN and CDR2 SVGIG (reference sequence).

The chain carries TRBV5-1 and TRBJ2-7, with D possibly being TRBD1 (5 bases). The germline CDR1 and CDR2 sequences are SGHRS and YFSETQ. CDR3 length equals 17 residues. The V gene lost 0 bases and the J gene lost 1 base, with 17 bases spanning the gap. CDR3 DNA sequence: TGCGCCAGCAGCTTGGAAAGGGGTCCCATCCCATCCTACGAGCAGTACTTC. Translated, it gives CASSLERGPIPSYEQYF.

The rearrangement joins TRBV4-1 to TRBJ1-2; weak D call: TRBD1 (6 bases). CDR1 and CDR2 from the germline V gene are MGHRA and YSYEKL. Trimming removed 3 bases at V and 7 bases at J, with 15 bases between. CDR3 size: 14 residues. The CDR3 reads CASSQTTGAGGYTF. The CDR3 DNA is TGCGCCAGCAGCCAGACGACAGGAGCAGGTGGCTACACCTTC.

This clone showed up just once. The chain carries TRBV30 and TRBJ1-5; D is unresolved. Germline CDR1 reads GTSNPN; CDR2 reads SVGIG (reference sequence). CDR3 length equals 13 residues. V was cut by 0 bases and J by 5 bases, with 8 bases left in between. The CDR3 coding sequence is TGTGCCTGGAGTGTAAGCGGAGATCAGCCCCAGCATTTT. Its protein product is CAWSVSGDQPQHF.

V gene TRBV27 combines with J gene TRBJ2-2, with D perhaps being TRBD1 or TRBD2 (5 bases each). Germline V gives CDR1 MNHEY, CDR2 SMNVEV (reference sequence). V was clipped by 5 bases and J by 3 bases, with 19 bases between them. The length of the CDR3 is 17 residues. The CDR3 DNA reads as TGTGCCAGCAGTCAGACACCGGGGCCCCGTTACACCGGGGAGCTGTTTTTT. Residues: CASSQTPGPRYTGELFF.

The chain has TRBV27 and TRBJ1-2; a weak D match, TRBD1 (6 bases). The CDR3 length is 13 residues. The V end was cut by 2 bases, the J end by 3 bases, with 7 bases between. The germline V gene has CDR1 MNHEY and CDR2 SMNVEV (reference sequence). The CDR3 nucleotides read TGTGCCAGCAGTTTACAGGGGTACTATGGCTACACCTTC. As protein: CASSLQGYYGYTF.

The J gene is TRBJ2-5, the V gene TRBV24-1; 12 bases agree with TRBD2. Germline-derived CDR1 and CDR2 are KGHDR and SFDVKD. The V and J ends lost 3 bases and 6 bases, in that order; junction bases with no gene match: 7. CDR3 size: 16 residues. The CDR3 coding sequence is TGTGCCACCAGTGATGTGACTAGCGGGAGTCGCAAGACCCAGTACTTC. This codes for CATSDVTSGSRKTQYF.

V usage is TRBV11-2 and J usage is TRBJ1-1; D gene unclear. The CDR3 runs to 13 residues. The V end lost 5 bases, the J end lost 0 bases, and 7 bases lay between the germline ends. Germline V gives CDR1 SGHAT, CDR2 FQNNGV. The CDR3 bases are TGTGCCAGCAGCCCGCACATGAACACTGAAGCTTTCTTT. Its translation is CASSPHMNTEAFF. Complete variable domain (other parts from reference TRBV11-2 and TRBJ1-1): EAGVAQSPRYKIIEKRQSVAFWCNPISGHATLYWYQQILGQGPKLLIQFQNNGVVDDSQLPKDRFSAERLKGVDSTLKIQPAKLEDSAVYLCASSPHMNTEAFFGQGTRLTVV.

This chain joins TRBV19 and TRBJ2-5; 7 bases are a match to TRBD1. The CDR3 is 17 residues long. Losses at the gene ends were 0 bases for V and 5 bases for J; bases not matched to a gene: 12. From germline, CDR1 is LNHDA and CDR2 SQIVND (reference sequence). CDR3 sequence (DNA): TGTGCCAGTAGTATAGAGGGGCCAGGGGGTGCCCAGGAGACCCAGTACTTC. This translates into CASSIEGPGGAQETQYF.

This clone occurred once. This sequence joins TRBV29-1 and TRBJ2-1; no clear D. The CDR3 sequence is 14 residues long. The ends were cut back, 2 bases at V and 4 bases at J, with 12 bases in the middle. Looked up from germline, CDR1 is SQVTM and CDR2 is ANQGSEA. This chain's CDR3 is CSVEILEIYNEQFF. CDR3 coding DNA: TGCAGCGTTGAAATTCTGGAGATTTACAATGAGCAGTTCTTC.

The chain is built from TRBV7-3 and TRBJ2-1; TRBD1 aligns across 8 bases. The CDR3 runs 15 residues. Trimming cost V 4 bases and J 5 bases; bases outside gene matches: 7. Per the germline V gene, CDR1 is SGHTA and CDR2 is FQGTGA. CDR3 coding DNA: TGTGCCAGCAGCTCCCCCGGGACAGGTAACAATGAGCAGTTCTTC. Amino acids: CASSSPGTGNNEQFF.

The gene calls are TRBV7-8 and TRBJ1-2; 7 bases agree with TRBD1. V gave up 1 base and J gave up 6 bases; unmatched junction bases: 8. There are 15 residues in the CDR3. Looked up from germline, CDR1 is SGHVS and CDR2 is FQNEAQ. Here the CDR3 DNA reads TGTGCCAGCAGCTTAGTATGGGACAGAGAGGATGGCTACACCTTC. Translated, it gives CASSLVWDREDGYTF.

This clone was detected a few times. V and J are TRBV12-5 and TRBJ1-5; D is ambiguous. V lost 7 bases and J 4 bases, leaving 5 bases between the germline ends. This CDR3 spans 11 amino acids. Germline V lookup: CDR1 LGHNT, CDR2 FRNRAP. For the CDR3, the DNA is TGTGCTAGTGCTAGTAATCAGCCCCAGCATTTT. Protein: CASASNQPQHF. The entire variable domain, with the rest obtained from reference TRBV12-5 and TRBJ1-5, is as follows: DARVTQTPRHKVTEMGQEVTMRCQPILGHNTVFWYRQTMMQGLELLAYFRNRAPLDDSGMPKDRFSAEMPDATLATLKIQPSEPRDSAVYFCASASNQPQHFGDGTRLSIL.

The chain recombines TRBV12-3 or TRBV12-4 with TRBJ1-5; D ambiguous. The V gene lost 6 bases and the J gene lost 4 bases, with 10 bases spanning the gap. This CDR3 is built from 13 residues. The CDR3 DNA follows: TGTGCCAGCAGACTCATTGGGAATCAGCCCCAGCATTTT. This codes for CASRLIGNQPQHF.

The chain couples TRBV15 to TRBJ2-7, with 13 bases fitting TRBD2. Trimming cost V 5 bases and J 6 bases; bases outside gene matches: 4. The CDR3 covers 14 residues. Germline CDR1 reads LNHNV; CDR2 reads YYDKDF (reference sequence). The CDR3 sequence is CATSPGLAGVEQYF. The CDR3 DNA sequence: TGTGCCACCAGCCCCGGACTAGCGGGAGTCGAGCAGTACTTC.

The chain employs TRBV7-8 and TRBJ2-1; 8 bases match TRBD2. The CDR3 contains 14 residues. Trimming removed 1 base from V and 5 bases from J; junction bases left unmatched: 1. The V gene's germline CDR1 is SGHVS and CDR2 FQNEAQ. The CDR3 loop is CASSLELADNEQFF. For the CDR3, the DNA is TGTGCCAGCAGCTTAGAACTAGCGGACAATGAGCAGTTCTTC.